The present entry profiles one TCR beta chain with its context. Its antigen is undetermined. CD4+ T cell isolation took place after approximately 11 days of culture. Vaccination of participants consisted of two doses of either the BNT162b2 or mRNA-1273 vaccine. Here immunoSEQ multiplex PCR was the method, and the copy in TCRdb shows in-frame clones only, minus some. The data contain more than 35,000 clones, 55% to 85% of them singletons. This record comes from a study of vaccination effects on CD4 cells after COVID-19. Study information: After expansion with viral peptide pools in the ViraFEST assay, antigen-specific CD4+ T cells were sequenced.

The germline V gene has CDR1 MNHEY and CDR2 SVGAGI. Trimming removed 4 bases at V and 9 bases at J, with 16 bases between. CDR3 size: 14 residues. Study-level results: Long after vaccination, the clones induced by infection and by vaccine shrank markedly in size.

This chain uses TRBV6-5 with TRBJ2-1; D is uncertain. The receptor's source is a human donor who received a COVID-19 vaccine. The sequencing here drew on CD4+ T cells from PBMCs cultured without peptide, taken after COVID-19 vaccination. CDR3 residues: CASSLQGPSTEQFF. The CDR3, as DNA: TGTGCCAGCAGTTTACAAGGGCCATCCACTGAGCAGTTCTTC.